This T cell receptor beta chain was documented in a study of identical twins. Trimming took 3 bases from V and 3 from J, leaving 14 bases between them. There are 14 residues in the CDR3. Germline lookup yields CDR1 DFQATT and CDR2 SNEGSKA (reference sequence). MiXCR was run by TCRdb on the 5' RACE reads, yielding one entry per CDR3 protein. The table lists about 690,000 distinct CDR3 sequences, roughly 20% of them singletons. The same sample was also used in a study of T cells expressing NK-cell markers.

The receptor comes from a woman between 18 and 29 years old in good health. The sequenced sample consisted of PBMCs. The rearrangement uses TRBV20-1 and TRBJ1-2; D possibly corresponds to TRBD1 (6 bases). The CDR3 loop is CSAREGGSYYGYTF. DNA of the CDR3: TGCAGTGCTAGGGAGGGGGGGTCATACTATGGCTACACCTTC.